This T cell receptor (beta chain) was retrieved from a study of blood T cell repertoires in COVID-19. In the study overall: COVID-19 samples collected from the United States, Italy and Spain covered acute and convalescent phases. T cells, B-cell-depleted T cells, or PBMCs supplied cDNA or gDNA.

Authors' analysis steps: Amplification from reference gene primers served as the basis for estimated nucleated cell counts. Assay: immunoSEQ multiplex PCR; the TCRdb copy retains only in-frame clones and omits some. The DNA was the basis for D and trimming; V, J and clone size are from that table. This repertoire shows about 200,000 clones, 75% to 90% found once; its top ten account for around 5%. This CDR3 contains 14 residues. Germline trimming cut 6 bases from V and 5 bases from J; bases unmatched to any gene: 10. Germline V gene lookup returns CDR1 SQVTM and CDR2 ANQGSEA. The sequencing input was peripheral blood. The receptor was isolated from a human donor in a cohort sampled during active COVID-19. The chain couples TRBV29-1 to TRBJ2-1; 7 nucleotides align to TRBD2. Here the CDR3 reads CSVSGTLLNNEQFF. In DNA form, the CDR3 reads TGCAGCGTGAGCGGGACTCTTCTTAACAATGAGCAGTTCTTC.